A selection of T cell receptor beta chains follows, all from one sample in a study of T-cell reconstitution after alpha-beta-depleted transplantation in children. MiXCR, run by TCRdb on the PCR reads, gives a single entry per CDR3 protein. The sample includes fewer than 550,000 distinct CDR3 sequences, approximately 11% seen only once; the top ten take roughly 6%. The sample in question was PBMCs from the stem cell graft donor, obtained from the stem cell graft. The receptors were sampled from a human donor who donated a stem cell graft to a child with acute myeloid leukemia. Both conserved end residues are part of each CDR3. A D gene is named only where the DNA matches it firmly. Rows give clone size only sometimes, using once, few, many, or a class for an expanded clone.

cdr3_aa: CASSFRDSPLHF; cdr3_nt: TGTGCCAGCAGTTTCAGAGATTCACCCCTCCACTTT; clone_size: .; j_call: TRBJ1-6; v_call: TRBV27; d_call: .
cdr3_aa: CASSSEGTGETQYF; cdr3_nt: TGTGCCAGCAGTTCAGAGGGGACAGGGGAGACCCAGTACTTC; clone_size: .; j_call: TRBJ2-5; v_call: TRBV12-3/TRBV12-4; d_call: TRBD1
cdr3_aa: CSARDRHSSGNTIYF; cdr3_nt: TGCAGTGCTCGGGACAGGCACTCCTCTGGAAACACCATATATTTT; clone_size: .; j_call: TRBJ1-3; v_call: TRBV20-1; d_call: TRBD1
cdr3_aa: CAIRPHVGSAPTYEQYF; cdr3_nt: TGTGCCATCAGGCCCCACGTGGGGAGCGCCCCAACTTACGAGCAGTACTTC; clone_size: few; j_call: TRBJ2-7; v_call: TRBV10-3; d_call: .
cdr3_aa: CASSTGGGSPLHF; cdr3_nt: TGTGCCAGCTCGACAGGGGGTGGTTCACCCCTCCACTTT; clone_size: .; j_call: TRBJ1-6; v_call: TRBV5-4; d_call: TRBD1
cdr3_aa: CASSYGTLGNEKLFF; cdr3_nt: TGCGCCAGCAGCTACGGGACTTTGGGTAATGAAAAACTGTTTTTT; clone_size: many; j_call: TRBJ1-4; v_call: TRBV5-1; d_call: .
cdr3_aa: CSVPRQGSTNYGYTF; cdr3_nt: TGCAGTGTTCCGAGACAGGGGAGTACTAACTATGGCTACACCTTC; clone_size: many; j_call: TRBJ1-2; v_call: TRBV20-1; d_call: TRBD1
cdr3_aa: CASSRRLYNEQFF; cdr3_nt: TGTGCCAGCAGCCGGCGCCTCTACAATGAGCAGTTCTTC; clone_size: .; j_call: TRBJ2-1; v_call: TRBV3-1; d_call: .
cdr3_aa: CASSLAGAVGELFF; cdr3_nt: TGTGCCAGCAGTTTAGCGGGGGCGGTCGGGGAGCTGTTTTTT; clone_size: .; j_call: TRBJ2-2; v_call: TRBV12-3/TRBV12-4; d_call: .
cdr3_aa: CASSGQWTGELFF; cdr3_nt: TGCGCCAGCAGCGGCCAGTGGACCGGGGAGCTGTTTTTT; clone_size: few; j_call: TRBJ2-2; v_call: TRBV4-1; d_call: .
cdr3_aa: CAWSTLRGQPQHF; cdr3_nt: TGTGCCTGGAGTACCCTGAGGGGGCAGCCCCAGCATTTT; clone_size: .; j_call: TRBJ1-5; v_call: TRBV30; d_call: .
cdr3_aa: CASSSGTLRKPAKNIQYF; cdr3_nt: TGCGCCAGCAGCTCCGGGACGCTAAGGAAACCAGCCAAAAACATTCAGTACTTC; clone_size: .; j_call: TRBJ2-4; v_call: TRBV5-1; d_call: .
cdr3_aa: CASTDRSGANVLTF; cdr3_nt: TGCGCCAGCACCGACAGGTCTGGGGCCAACGTCCTGACTTTC; clone_size: many; j_call: TRBJ2-6; v_call: TRBV5-1; d_call: .
cdr3_aa: CASSFGGFYEQYF; cdr3_nt: TGTGCCAGCAGTTTCGGGGGTTTCTACGAGCAGTACTTC; clone_size: many; j_call: TRBJ2-7; v_call: TRBV12-3/TRBV12-4; d_call: .
cdr3_aa: CASSLVQASTDTQYF; cdr3_nt: TGCGCCAGCAGCTTAGTCCAAGCTAGCACAGATACGCAGTATTTT; clone_size: .; j_call: TRBJ2-3; v_call: TRBV5-1; d_call: .
cdr3_aa: CASSSAGGGLPEAFF; cdr3_nt: TGTGCCAGCAGTTCCGCGGGTGGGGGCCTCCCTGAAGCTTTCTTT; clone_size: few; j_call: TRBJ1-1; v_call: TRBV12-3/TRBV12-4; d_call: .
cdr3_aa: CSVRDSLSGNTIYF; cdr3_nt: TGCAGCGTGAGGGACAGCCTCTCTGGAAACACCATATATTTT; clone_size: .; j_call: TRBJ1-3; v_call: TRBV29-1; d_call: TRBD1
cdr3_aa: CAISRDHSGRQDTQYF; cdr3_nt: TGTGCCATCAGCAGAGATCATAGCGGGAGACAAGATACGCAGTATTTT; clone_size: .; j_call: TRBJ2-3; v_call: TRBV15; d_call: TRBD2